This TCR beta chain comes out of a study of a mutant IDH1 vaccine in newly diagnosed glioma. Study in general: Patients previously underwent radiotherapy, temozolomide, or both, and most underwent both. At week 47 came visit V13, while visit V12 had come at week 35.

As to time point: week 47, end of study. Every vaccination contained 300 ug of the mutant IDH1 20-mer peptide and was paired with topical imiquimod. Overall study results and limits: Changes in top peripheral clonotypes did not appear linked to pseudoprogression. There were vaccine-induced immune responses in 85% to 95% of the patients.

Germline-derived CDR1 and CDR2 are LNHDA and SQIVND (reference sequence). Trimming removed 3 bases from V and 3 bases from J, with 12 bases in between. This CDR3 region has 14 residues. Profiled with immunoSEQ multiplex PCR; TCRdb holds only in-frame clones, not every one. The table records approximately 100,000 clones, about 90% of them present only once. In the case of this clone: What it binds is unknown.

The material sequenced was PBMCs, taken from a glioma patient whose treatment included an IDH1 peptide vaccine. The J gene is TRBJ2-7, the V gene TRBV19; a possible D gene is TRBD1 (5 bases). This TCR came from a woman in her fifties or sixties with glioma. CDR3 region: CASSIRAKFYEQYF. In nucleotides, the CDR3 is TGTGCCAGTAGTATCAGGGCGAAATTCTACGAGCAGTACTTC.